These T cell receptor beta chains were read from a single sample in a study of molecular identifiers for immune sequencing clone quantification. TCRdb passed the PCR reads through MiXCR, listing each CDR3 protein once. The sample includes 490,000 or so distinct CDR3 sequences, 25% of them seen just once. The sequenced sample was naive CD8+ T cells from blood, with Jurkat cell RNA spiked in. These TCRs come from a human donor in good health. Some libraries in this study had Jurkat cell RNA spiked in. CDR3s include the opening cysteine and the closing phenylalanine or tryptophan. Each record gives: V gene, D gene, clone size, J gene, CDR3 protein, CDR3 DNA. A D gene is named only where the DNA matches it firmly. Not all rows give a size; the values are once, few, many and, for expanded clones, a class.

TRBV28	.	.	TRBJ1-1	CASRYNRNTEAFF	TGTGCCAGCAGGTACAATAGGAACACTGAAGCTTTCTTT
TRBV6-2/TRBV6-3	TRBD1	.	TRBJ1-1	CASSYAGTGLLTEAFF	TGTGCCAGCAGTTATGCAGGGACAGGGCTCCTGACTGAAGCTTTCTTT
TRBV9	.	.	TRBJ2-2	CASSGTSGDPYLYTGELFF	TGTGCCAGCAGCGGTACCTCCGGGGACCCCTACCTTTACACCGGGGAGCTGTTTTTT
TRBV30	.	few	TRBJ1-1	CAWELEGTEAFF	TGTGCCTGGGAATTGGAGGGCACTGAAGCTTTCTTT
TRBV2	.	.	TRBJ2-7	CASTQGREPAYEQYF	TGTGCCAGTACACAGGGGAGGGAGCCCGCCTACGAGCAGTACTTC
TRBV6-2/TRBV6-3	.	many	TRBJ2-7	CASSGLGGYEQYF	TGTGCCAGCAGTGGACTCGGCGGGTACGAGCAGTACTTC
TRBV11-2	.	few	TRBJ1-1	CASSPRVGVDPPEAFF	TGTGCCAGCAGCCCTCGAGTAGGGGTGGATCCACCTGAAGCTTTCTTT
TRBV11-2	TRBD1	.	TRBJ2-5	CASSFGDSLQETQYF	TGTGCCAGCAGCTTTGGGGACAGCTTACAAGAGACCCAGTACTTC
TRBV4-3	.	many	TRBJ2-7	CASSQVEVGYGSEQYF	TGCGCCAGCAGTCAAGTGGAGGTCGGGTACGGGTCGGAGCAGTACTTC
TRBV7-2	TRBD2	many	TRBJ2-7	CASSSLAGGAYEQYF	TGTGCCAGCAGCTCACTAGCGGGGGGTGCCTACGAGCAGTACTTC
TRBV12-3/TRBV12-4	.	many	TRBJ1-5	CASRPRDQPQHF	TGTGCCAGCAGGCCTAGAGATCAGCCCCAGCATTTT
TRBV7-9	.	many	TRBJ1-6	CASSLSRGGEDSPLHF	TGTGCCAGCAGCTTATCCCGTGGGGGAGAAGATTCACCCCTCCACTTT
TRBV29-1	.	many	TRBJ2-4	CSVGGAGDIQYF	TGCAGCGTTGGCGGGGCCGGAGACATTCAGTACTTC
TRBV6-2/TRBV6-3	.	few	TRBJ2-6	CASSYSQERTARANVLTF	TGTGCCAGCAGTTACTCGCAGGAGCGGACAGCTAGGGCCAACGTCCTGACTTTC
TRBV10-2	.	few	TRBJ2-3	CASSESAILGRVDTQYF	TGCGCCAGCAGTGAGTCGGCCATACTGGGCAGGGTTGATACGCAGTATTTT
TRBV7-9	TRBD1	few	TRBJ1-4	CASSNNQQGAGEKLFF	TGTGCCAGCAGCAACAATCAACAGGGGGCAGGTGAAAAACTGTTTTTT
TRBV9	TRBD2	.	TRBJ2-1	CASSPPGLAGSMLYNEQFF	TGTGCCAGCAGCCCTCCCGGACTAGCGGGGAGCATGTTATACAATGAGCAGTTCTTC
TRBV27	.	.	TRBJ2-3	CASSFRLADTQYF	TGTGCCAGCAGTTTTCGGCTGGCAGATACGCAGTATTTT
TRBV13	.	.	TRBJ1-5	CASSQKLNQPQHF	TGTGCCAGCAGCCAGAAACTTAATCAGCCCCAGCATTTT
TRBV7-8	TRBD1	many	TRBJ1-1	CASTQGGGNTEAFF	TGTGCCAGCACCCAGGGGGGGGGAAACACTGAAGCTTTCTTT
TRBV4-1	.	.	TRBJ2-7	CASSQETVYEQYF	TGCGCCAGCAGCCAAGAGACAGTCTACGAGCAGTACTTC
TRBV5-5	TRBD2	many	TRBJ2-7	CASSPTGGVNEQYF	TGTGCCAGCAGCCCCACGGGAGGGGTTAACGAGCAGTACTTC
TRBV28	TRBD2	.	TRBJ2-3	CASSLREADTQYF	TGTGCCAGCAGCCTGCGGGAGGCAGATACGCAGTATTTT
TRBV2	.	many	TRBJ1-5	CASNRTRARGNQPQHF	TGTGCCAGCAATCGGACGAGGGCCCGGGGCAATCAGCCCCAGCATTTT
TRBV15	.	few	TRBJ2-7	CATSDSSIYEQYF	TGTGCCACCAGCGACAGCTCAATCTACGAGCAGTACTTC
TRBV19	TRBD2	.	TRBJ2-7	CASSISGEFYEQYF	TGTGCCAGTAGTATTAGCGGGGAATTCTACGAGCAGTACTTC
TRBV20-1	TRBD1	many	TRBJ1-1	CSARETGSMNTEAFF	TGCAGTGCTAGAGAGACAGGGAGCATGAACACTGAAGCTTTCTTT
TRBV4-3	.	many	TRBJ2-3	CASSQQDTQYF	TGCGCCAGCAGTCAGCAGGATACGCAGTATTTT
TRBV7-6	TRBD1	few	TRBJ2-2	CASSSGQGDYWPAGELFF	TGTGCCAGCAGCTCCGGACAGGGGGATTATTGGCCAGCCGGGGAGCTGTTTTTT
TRBV5-1	TRBD2	few	TRBJ2-2	CASSLGSGITGELFF	TGCGCCAGCAGCTTGGGTAGCGGGATAACCGGGGAGCTGTTTTTT
TRBV20-1	TRBD1	many	TRBJ1-6	CSARDSAGGDSPLHF	TGCAGTGCTAGAGATTCGGCAGGGGGGGATTCACCCCTCCACTTT